These T cell receptor beta chains were read from a single sample in a study of T cell repertoires in cytomegalovirus infection. TCRdb used MiXCR to reprocess the reads, holding one entry per CDR3 protein. The sample lists some 250,000 distinct CDR3 sequences, approximately 9.1% occurring once. The specimen sequenced was PBMCs. The receptors originated from a human donor in good health (CMV status not recorded). Some clones in this sample may be carry-over from other donors' samples. Both conserved end residues are part of each CDR3. D genes are given only for firm matches. Only part of the rows carry a size: once, few, many, or a class if the clone is expanded.

>TRBV5-6|few|TRBJ2-7|13|TRBD2
TGTGCCAGCAGCCCGGGGGGGACATTTGAGCAGTACTTC
CASSPGGTFEQYF
>TRBV29-1|.|TRBJ1-2|10|.
TGCAGCGTTCTGGACTATGGCTACACCTTC
CSVLDYGYTF
>TRBV12-3/TRBV12-4|.|TRBJ2-1|15|.
TGTGCCAGCAGTTTGATGCAGGGAAAGAAGAATGAGCAGTTCTTC
CASSLMQGKKNEQFF
>TRBV7-2|many|TRBJ1-2|13|.
TGTGCCAGCAGCTTCACAGGATCCTATGGCTACACCTTC
CASSFTGSYGYTF
>TRBV15|many|TRBJ2-7|15|TRBD2
TGTGCCACCAGCGGATCCGGGACTAGGGGTGACGAGCAGTACTTC
CATSGSGTRGDEQYF
>TRBV7-2|many|TRBJ1-6|19|TRBD1
TGTGCCAGCAGCTTCACCAGACCTTCGGACAGGGATCATAATTCACCCCTCCACTTT
CASSFTRPSDRDHNSPLHF
>TRBV7-2|many|TRBJ1-2|13|TRBD1
TGTGCCAGCAGCTGGGACAGAGACTATGGCTACACCTTC
CASSWDRDYGYTF
>TRBV6-6|many|TRBJ1-2|13|.
TGTGCCAGCATACCGGGACAAGGATATGGCTACACCTTC
CASIPGQGYGYTF
>TRBV6-1|few|TRBJ2-7|15|TRBD1
TGTGCCAGCTCCCCTTGGACAGGCAGCTCCTACGAGCAGTACTTC
CASSPWTGSSYEQYF
>TRBV28|few|TRBJ1-4|14|.
TGTGCCAGCAGTCGGGGTCAGGAGTCTGAAAAACTGTTTTTT
CASSRGQESEKLFF
>TRBV20-1|many|TRBJ2-5|12|TRBD2
TGCAGTGCTAGAGTAGCGGGGGAGACCCAGTACTTC
CSARVAGETQYF
>TRBV7-6|many|TRBJ1-5|16|.
TGTGCCAGCAGCTTAGGATCAGGGGCTGGCAATCAGCCCCAGCATTTT
CASSLGSGAGNQPQHF
>TRBV19|many|TRBJ2-7|18|TRBD1
TGTGCCAGTAGTATCTCCCCACTAACAGGGGCGATTACCTACGAGCAGTACTTC
CASSISPLTGAITYEQYF
>TRBV7-2|few|TRBJ1-2|13|.
TGTGCCAGCACCCTAGCCGGGTCGCGAGGCTACACCTTC
CASTLAGSRGYTF
>TRBV14|.|TRBJ2-1|15|TRBD2
TGTGCCAGCAGCCCCACCCAGACTAGCGACAATGAGCAGTTCTTC
CASSPTQTSDNEQFF
>TRBV7-9|.|TRBJ2-3|18|.
TGTGCCAGCAGCTTAGTGTTGGGCGGTTTGCGTGGCACAGATACGCAGTATTTT
CASSLVLGGLRGTDTQYF
>TRBV7-9|many|TRBJ2-3|15|.
TGTGCCAGCAGCTTAGCGGTCACTAACACAGATACGCAGTATTTT
CASSLAVTNTDTQYF
>TRBV7-2|many|TRBJ1-5|13|.
TGTGCCAGCAGCTTATCAAGGGAGCAGCCCCAGCATTTT
CASSLSREQPQHF
>TRBV11-2|many|TRBJ1-1|15|.
TGTGCCAGCAGCCTATTATCCGGGGGGGGCACTGAAGCTTTCTTT
CASSLLSGGGTEAFF
>TRBV18|.|TRBJ2-7|16|.
TGTGCCAGCTCAAGTCGCCAAAGGGACACGGTAGACGAGCAGTACTTC
CASSSRQRDTVDEQYF
>TRBV7-2|many|TRBJ2-7|15|.
TGTGCCAGCAGCCGTTCTGGGGGAGGTTCCTACGAGCAGTACTTC
CASSRSGGGSYEQYF
>TRBV7-8|many|TRBJ1-3|17|.
TGTGCCAGCAGCTTAGGAAGGTGGGGAAGTTCTGGAAACACCATATATTTT
CASSLGRWGSSGNTIYF
>TRBV19|.|TRBJ1-1|15|.
TGTGCCAGTAGGGTCTTTGGGCCCATGAACACTGAAGCTTTCTTT
CASRVFGPMNTEAFF
>TRBV20-1|.|TRBJ2-7|16|TRBD1
TGCAGTGCTAGAGATGAGAGCTGGACAGGGGCTTACGAGCAGTACTTC
CSARDESWTGAYEQYF
>TRBV7-8|many|TRBJ2-7|12|.
TGTGCCAGCAGCCACAGTACCTACGAGCAGTACTTC
CASSHSTYEQYF
>TRBV7-2|few|TRBJ2-7|14|.
TGTGCCAGCAGCTCGGGACTCCTCTCCTACGAGCAGTACTTC
CASSSGLLSYEQYF
>TRBV28|many|TRBJ1-2|17|.
TGTGCCAGCAGTTCCCTCGGTGCCGGACTAACTAACTATGGCTACACCTTC
CASSSLGAGLTNYGYTF
>TRBV7-2|many|TRBJ1-1|11|.
TGTGCCAGCAGTAGAGACACTGAAGCTTTCTTT
CASSRDTEAFF
>TRBV20-1|few|TRBJ2-7|14|.
TGCAGTGCTAGAGATCTCCTTCGCGGATTCGAGCAGTACTTC
CSARDLLRGFEQYF
>TRBV7-2|.|TRBJ2-1|14|TRBD2
TGTGCCAGCAGCTTAACGCCTAGCGGGAGAACGCAGTTCTTC
CASSLTPSGRTQFF
>TRBV14|few|TRBJ1-5|15|.
TGTGCCAGCAGCCAAGACCCGGACGATTCTGAGCCCCAGCATTTT
CASSQDPDDSEPQHF
>TRBV7-2|many|TRBJ2-5|16|TRBD2
TGTGCCAGCAGTTCTAGCGGGGGGGCGGGTCAAGAGACCCAGTACTTC
CASSSSGGAGQETQYF
>TRBV4-1|many|TRBJ1-4|15|.
TGCGCCAGCAGCCAAGGGCCAGCAACTAATGAAAAACTGTTTTTT
CASSQGPATNEKLFF
>TRBV19|many|TRBJ1-4|18|.
TGTGCCAGTAGTATGAAGATTGGCGGGGGCACGGCTACTGAAAAACTGTTTTTT
CASSMKIGGGTATEKLFF
>TRBV6-6|many|TRBJ2-2|16|TRBD2
TGTGCCAGCAGTTATGCCCAGCGGGAGAACACCGGGGAGCTGTTTTTT
CASSYAQRENTGELFF
>TRBV20-1|many|TRBJ2-2|15|TRBD1
TGCAGTGCTTCACCGGGACAGGGACGAACCGGGGAGCTGTTTTTT
CSASPGQGRTGELFF
>TRBV27|many|TRBJ2-3|18|TRBD2
TGTGCCAGCAGAGGTGTTAGCGGGAGGGCCTCACCCACAGATACGCAGTATTTT
CASRGVSGRASPTDTQYF
>TRBV4-1|.|TRBJ2-7|15|TRBD2
TGCGCCAGCAGCCAAGATCTAGCGGGAAGCTACGAGCAGTACTTC
CASSQDLAGSYEQYF
>TRBV27|many|TRBJ2-7|13|TRBD2
TGTGCCAGCAGTCCTGGACTAGCGGACGAGCAGTACTTC
CASSPGLADEQYF
>TRBV19|many|TRBJ1-5|15|.
TGTGCCAGTAGTATTACACTACTTGGGCGTCAGCCCCAGCATTTT
CASSITLLGRQPQHF
>TRBV20-1|few|TRBJ2-5|14|.
TGCAGTGCTAGAGATTGGGGGCGCCAAGAGACCCAGTACTTC
CSARDWGRQETQYF
>TRBV7-2|many|TRBJ2-7|16|TRBD2
TGTGCCAGCAGCTTTAGGGCCGGGGGGGGGCCCTACGAGCAGTACTTC
CASSFRAGGGPYEQYF
>TRBV29-1|.|TRBJ1-1|13|.
TGCAGCGTGATGGGGGGCACGGGCACTGAAGCTTTCTTT
CSVMGGTGTEAFF
>TRBV7-8|many|TRBJ1-5|14|.
TGTGCCAGCAGCTTAGCAGGGGTTACGCAGCCCCAGCATTTT
CASSLAGVTQPQHF
>TRBV27|few|TRBJ1-5|19|.
TGTGCCAGCAGTGGGCCTTGGGCAGGGCAGTATATTTGCAATCAGCCCCAGCATTTT
CASSGPWAGQYICNQPQHF
>TRBV6-1|many|TRBJ1-5|13|.
TGTGCCAGCAGGACAGTAAACAATCAGCCCCAGCATTTT
CASRTVNNQPQHF
>TRBV7-8|many|TRBJ1-5|15|.
TGTGCCAGCAGCTCCCAAGGGAGGGCCGGTCAGCCCCAGCATTTT
CASSSQGRAGQPQHF
>TRBV3-1|many|TRBJ2-7|17|.
TGTGCCAGCAGCCCCTGGTGGAAGGAGGCCACCCCCTACGAGCAGTACTTC
CASSPWWKEATPYEQYF
>TRBV9|many|TRBJ2-5|16|TRBD2
TGTGCCAGCAGCGTAGGAGTTCGGGAGGCGCAAGAGACCCAGTACTTC
CASSVGVREAQETQYF
>TRBV5-1|many|TRBJ2-3|14|.
TGCGCCAGCAGCTTGGGAACAGGGAGAGATACGCAGTATTTT
CASSLGTGRDTQYF
>TRBV24-1|many|TRBJ1-4|16|TRBD1
TGTGCCACCAGTGATAAAACCGGGACAGGGAATGAAAAACTGTTTTTT
CATSDKTGTGNEKLFF
>TRBV7-2|many|TRBJ2-7|14|TRBD1
TGTGCCAGCAGCTTAGACAGGGGGCGGTACGAGCAGTACTTC
CASSLDRGRYEQYF
>TRBV7-2|many|TRBJ2-7|14|.
TGTGCCAGCAGCCCTCGCTCCCTCCGGTACGAGCAGTACTTC
CASSPRSLRYEQYF
>TRBV18|.|TRBJ2-7|17|.
TGTGCCAGCTCACCTCTGAGAGCCCCGGGATCCTCCTACGAGCAGTACTTC
CASSPLRAPGSSYEQYF